This T cell receptor (beta chain) was identified in a study of T cells expressing NK-cell markers. General study results and limits: Of the CD8+ T cell pool in five or six donors, about 1.0-8% was accounted for by dominant NKG2C+ clonotypes.

CDR1 is SQVTM and CDR2 is ANQGSEA in the germline V gene. The CDR3 totals 14 residues. From the 5' RACE reads, TCRdb lists one entry per CDR3 protein and no DNA. The table for this sample gives about 160,000 distinct CDR3 sequences. With regard to this clonotype: Its antigen is not known.

This sequence was found in a woman between 18 and 70 years old in good health. Sequencing input: blood T cells: a sorted CD56 or NKG2C T cell subset, CD4+ or CD8+ T cells, or bulk PBMC T cells (not recorded which). This chain connects TRBV29-1 to TRBJ1-5; TCRdb outputs TRBD1, but without DNA this stays unchecked. The CDR3: CSVESRCRDQPQHF.